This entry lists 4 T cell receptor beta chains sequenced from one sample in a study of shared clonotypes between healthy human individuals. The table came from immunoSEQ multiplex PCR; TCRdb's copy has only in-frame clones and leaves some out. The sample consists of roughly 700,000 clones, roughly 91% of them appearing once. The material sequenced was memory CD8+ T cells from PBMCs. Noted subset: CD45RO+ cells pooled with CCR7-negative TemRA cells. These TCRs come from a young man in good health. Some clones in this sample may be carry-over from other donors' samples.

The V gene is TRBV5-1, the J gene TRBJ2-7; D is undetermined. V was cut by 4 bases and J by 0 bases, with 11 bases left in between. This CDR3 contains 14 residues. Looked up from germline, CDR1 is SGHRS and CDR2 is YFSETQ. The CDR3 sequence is CASSGETSSYEQYF. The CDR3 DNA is TGCGCCAGCAGCGGGGAAACGAGCTCCTACGAGCAGTACTTC.

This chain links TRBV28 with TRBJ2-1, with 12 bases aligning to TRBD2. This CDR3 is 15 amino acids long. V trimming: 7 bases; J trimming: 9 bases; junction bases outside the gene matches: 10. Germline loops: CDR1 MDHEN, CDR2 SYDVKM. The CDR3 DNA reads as TGTGCCAGCACCGGACTAGCGGGATTGTTAAGTGAGCAGTTCTTC. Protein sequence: CASTGLAGLLSEQFF. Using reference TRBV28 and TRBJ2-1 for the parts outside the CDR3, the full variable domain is DVKVTQSSRYLVKRTGEKVFLECVQDMDHENMFWYRQDPGLGLRLIYFSYDVKMKEKGDIPEGYSVSREKKERFSLILESASTNQTSMYLCASTGLAGLLSEQFFGPGTRLTVL.

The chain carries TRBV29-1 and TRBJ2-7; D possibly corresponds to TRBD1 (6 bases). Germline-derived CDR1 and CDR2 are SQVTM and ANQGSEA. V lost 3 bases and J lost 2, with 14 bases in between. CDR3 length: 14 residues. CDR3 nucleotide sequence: TGCAGCGTTGAGAATGAACAGGGAGCCTACGAGCAGTACTTC. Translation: CSVENEQGAYEQYF.

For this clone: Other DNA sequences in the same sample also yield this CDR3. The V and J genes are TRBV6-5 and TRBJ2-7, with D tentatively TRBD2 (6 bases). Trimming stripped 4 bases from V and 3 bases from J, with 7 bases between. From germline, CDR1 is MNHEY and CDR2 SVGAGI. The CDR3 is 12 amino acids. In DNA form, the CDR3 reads TGTGCCAGCAGTTCCGGGAGCTACGAGCAGTACTTC. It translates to CASSSGSYEQYF.